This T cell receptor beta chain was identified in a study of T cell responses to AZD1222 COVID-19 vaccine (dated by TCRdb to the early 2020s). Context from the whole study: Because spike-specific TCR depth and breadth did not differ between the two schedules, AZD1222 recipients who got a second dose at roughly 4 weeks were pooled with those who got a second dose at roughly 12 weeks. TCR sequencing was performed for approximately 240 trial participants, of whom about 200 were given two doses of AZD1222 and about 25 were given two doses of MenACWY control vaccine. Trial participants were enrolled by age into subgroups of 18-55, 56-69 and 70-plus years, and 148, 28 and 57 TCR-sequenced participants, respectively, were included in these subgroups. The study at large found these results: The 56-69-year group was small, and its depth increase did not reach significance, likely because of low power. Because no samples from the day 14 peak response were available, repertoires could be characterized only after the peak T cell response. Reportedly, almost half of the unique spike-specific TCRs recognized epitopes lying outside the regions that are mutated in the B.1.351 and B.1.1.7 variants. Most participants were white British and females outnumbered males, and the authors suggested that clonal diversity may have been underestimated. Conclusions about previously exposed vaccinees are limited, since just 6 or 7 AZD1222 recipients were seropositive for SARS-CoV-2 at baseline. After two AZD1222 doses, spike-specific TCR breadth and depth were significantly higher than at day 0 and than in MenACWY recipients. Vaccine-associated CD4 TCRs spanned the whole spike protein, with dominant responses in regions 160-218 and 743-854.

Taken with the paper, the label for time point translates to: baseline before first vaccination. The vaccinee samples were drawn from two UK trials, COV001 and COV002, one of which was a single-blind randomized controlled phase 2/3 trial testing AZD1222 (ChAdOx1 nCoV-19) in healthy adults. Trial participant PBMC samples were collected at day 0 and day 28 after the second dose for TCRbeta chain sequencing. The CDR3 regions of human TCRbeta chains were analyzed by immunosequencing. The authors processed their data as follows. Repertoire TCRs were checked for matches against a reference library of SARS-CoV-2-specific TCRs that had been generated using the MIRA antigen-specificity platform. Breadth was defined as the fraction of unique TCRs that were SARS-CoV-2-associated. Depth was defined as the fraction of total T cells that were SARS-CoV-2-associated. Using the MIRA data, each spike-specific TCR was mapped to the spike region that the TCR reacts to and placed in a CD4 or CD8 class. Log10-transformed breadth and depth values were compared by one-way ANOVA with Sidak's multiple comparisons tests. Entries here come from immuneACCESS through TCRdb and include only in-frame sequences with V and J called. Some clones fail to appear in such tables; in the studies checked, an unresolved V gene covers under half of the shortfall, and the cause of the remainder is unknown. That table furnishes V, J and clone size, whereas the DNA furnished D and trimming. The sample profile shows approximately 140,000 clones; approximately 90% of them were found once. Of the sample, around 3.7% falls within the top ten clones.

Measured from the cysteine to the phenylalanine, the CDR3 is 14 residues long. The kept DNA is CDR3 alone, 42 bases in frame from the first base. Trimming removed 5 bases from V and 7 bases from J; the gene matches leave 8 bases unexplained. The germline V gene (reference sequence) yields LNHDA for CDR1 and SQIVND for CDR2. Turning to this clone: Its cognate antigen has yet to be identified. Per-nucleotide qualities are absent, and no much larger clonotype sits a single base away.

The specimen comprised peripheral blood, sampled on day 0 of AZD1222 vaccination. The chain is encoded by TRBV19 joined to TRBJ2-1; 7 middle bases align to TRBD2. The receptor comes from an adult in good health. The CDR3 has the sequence CASSSPGLTNEQFF. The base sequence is TGTGCCAGTAGTTCACCGGGACTAACGAATGAGCAGTTCTTC.